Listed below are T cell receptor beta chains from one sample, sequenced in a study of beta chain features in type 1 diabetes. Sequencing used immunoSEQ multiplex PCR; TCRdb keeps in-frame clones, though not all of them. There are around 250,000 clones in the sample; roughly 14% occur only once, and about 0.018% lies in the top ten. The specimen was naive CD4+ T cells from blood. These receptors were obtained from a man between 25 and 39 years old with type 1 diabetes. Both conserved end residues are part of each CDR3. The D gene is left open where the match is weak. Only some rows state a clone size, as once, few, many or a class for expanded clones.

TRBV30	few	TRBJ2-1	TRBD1	TGTGCCTGGAGTGTACGACAGGGTTCCGGCAATGAGCAGTTCTTC	CAWSVRQGSGNEQFF
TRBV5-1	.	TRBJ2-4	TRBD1	TGCGCCAGCAGCGATCGACAGGGTGGGTTGAACATTCAGTACTTC	CASSDRQGGLNIQYF
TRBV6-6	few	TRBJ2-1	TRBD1	TGTGCCAGCAGGGCCGGGACAGGGGGCAATGAGCAGTTCTTC	CASRAGTGGNEQFF
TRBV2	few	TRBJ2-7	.	TGTGCCAGCAGTGTCGGGGGAGTTGGGGAGCAGTACTTC	CASSVGGVGEQYF
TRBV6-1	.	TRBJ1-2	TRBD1	TGTGCCAGCAGCCCCGGGACAGGGGACGGCTACACCTTC	CASSPGTGDGYTF
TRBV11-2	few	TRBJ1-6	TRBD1	TGTGCCAGCAGCCCTACACCCACAGGGGATAATTCACCCCTCCACTTT	CASSPTPTGDNSPLHF
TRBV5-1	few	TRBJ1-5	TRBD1	TGCGCCAGCAGCCTACAGGGGGGGAATCAGCCCCAGCATTTT	CASSLQGGNQPQHF
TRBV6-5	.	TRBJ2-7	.	TGTGCCAGCAGTGAGGGGACACTCTACGAGCAGTACTTC	CASSEGTLYEQYF
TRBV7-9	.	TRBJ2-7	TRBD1	TGTGCCAGCAGCCAAACCCCGGGACAGGGATTCTACGAGCAGTACTTC	CASSQTPGQGFYEQYF
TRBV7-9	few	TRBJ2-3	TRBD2	TGTGCCAGCAGCTTTCTAGCGGGAGGGACAGATACGCAGTATTTT	CASSFLAGGTDTQYF
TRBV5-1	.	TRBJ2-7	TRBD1	TGCGCCAGCAGCTCGGGACCGGGACAGAGCTCCTACGAGCAGTACTTC	CASSSGPGQSSYEQYF
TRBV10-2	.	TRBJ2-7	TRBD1	TGCGCCAGCAGTGTCGACAGGGGCGAGCAGTACTTC	CASSVDRGEQYF
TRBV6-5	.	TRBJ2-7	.	TGTGCCAGCAGTCGGACAACGAGCTCCTACGAGCAGTACTTC	CASSRTTSSYEQYF
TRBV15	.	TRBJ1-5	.	TGTGCCACCAGCAGAGGAGATAGCAATCAGCCCCAGCATTTT	CATSRGDSNQPQHF
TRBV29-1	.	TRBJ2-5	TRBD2	TGCAGCGTCCTCGGCGGGGGGCAAGAGACCCAGTACTTC	CSVLGGGQETQYF